This passage covers 24 T cell receptor beta chains from one sample sequenced in a study of siplizumab effects on memory and regulatory T cells. TCRdb's table, derived via immunoSEQ multiplex PCR, lists solely in-frame clones and lacks some. The sample has about 120,000 clones, around 90% seen once; the top ten hold approximately 1.3%. Sample: CD4+ T cells sorted from blood. The receptors shown here come from a human donor in good health.

The chain carries TRBV5-1 and TRBJ1-1; D not certain. V lost 4 bases and J lost 3, with 13 bases in between. CDR1 SGHRS and CDR2 YFSETQ come from the germline V gene. CDR3 size: 14 residues. The CDR3 protein is CASSNSGRDTEAFF. The CDR3 DNA reads TGCGCCAGCAGCAACTCTGGCAGAGACACTGAAGCTTTCTTT.

The chain joins TRBV6-5 to TRBJ1-3; 9 bases are a match to TRBD1. The CDR3 runs 15 residues. The germline CDR1 and CDR2 sequences are MNHEY and SVGAGI. With V trimmed by 4 bases and J by 2 bases, 3 bases remained unmatched. CDR3 residues: CASSSRDRAGNTIYF. CDR3 sequence (DNA): TGTGCCAGCAGTTCCCGGGACAGGGCTGGAAACACCATATATTTT.

The chain recombines TRBV18 with TRBJ1-1; D is unresolved. Trimming stripped 8 bases from V and 5 bases from J, with 15 bases between. Germline CDR1 reads KGHSH; CDR2 reads LQKENI. The CDR3 consists of 13 residues. This CDR3 reads CASTQSSWTEAFF. As DNA, the CDR3 is TGTGCCAGCACCCAATCCTCTTGGACTGAAGCTTTCTTT.

The chain recombines TRBV5-1 with TRBJ1-2, with 7 positions matching TRBD1. In germline, CDR1 is SGHRS, CDR2 YFSETQ. The CDR3 extends over 13 amino acids. Trimming cost V 1 base and J 4 bases; bases outside gene matches: 1. The CDR3 sequence: CASSLTGAYGYTF. In DNA, the CDR3 is TGCGCCAGCAGCTTGACAGGGGCCTATGGCTACACCTTC.

The J gene is TRBJ2-7, the V gene TRBV13; 7 bases line up with TRBD1. The CDR3 consists of 13 residues. The germline V gene encodes CDR1 PRHDT and CDR2 FYEKMQ (reference sequence). Unmatched junction bases numbered 6, after V lost 4 bases and J lost 6 bases. The CDR3 DNA follows: TGTGCCAGCAGCTCCCCGGCAGGGGGCGAGCAGTACTTC. Translated: CASSSPAGGEQYF. Combining the CDR3 with reference TRBV13 and TRBJ2-7 gives the whole variable domain AAGVIQSPRHLIKEKRETATLKCYPIPRHDTVYWYQQGPGQDPQFLISFYEKMQSDKGSIPDRFSAQQFSDYHSELNMSSLELGDSALYFCASSSPAGGEQYFGPGTRLTVT.

The V and J genes are TRBV6-1 and TRBJ1-1; 7 bases are a match to TRBD1. The CDR3 totals 16 residues. Germline values: CDR1 MNHNS, CDR2 SASEGT. Trimming cost V 4 bases and J 0 bases; bases outside gene matches: 8. CDR3 in DNA: TGTGCCAGCAGTGTCGAGACAGGGTATATGAACACTGAAGCTTTCTTT. This gives the protein CASSVETGYMNTEAFF.

The CDR3 DNA reads TGTGCCAGCAGCCTGTGGGCCGGGGGGAGAGGCACTGAAGCTTTCTTT. Protein sequence: CASSLWAGGRGTEAFF. This chain connects TRBV5-6 to TRBJ1-1; maybe TRBD1 (5 bases). With 4 bases removed from V and 4 bases from J, the gap between germline ends came to 20 bases. CDR1 SGHDT and CDR2 YYEEEE come from the germline V gene. This CDR3 spans 16 amino acids.

CDR3 in amino acids: CASSIAGGGETQYF. The DNA of the CDR3 is TGTGCCAGCAGCATAGCGGGAGGAGGCGAGACCCAGTACTTC. The chain carries TRBV7-3 and TRBJ2-5; 10 nucleotides agree with TRBD2. The CDR3 consists of 14 residues. Germline V CDR1 and CDR2: SGHTA, FQGTGA. Losses at the gene ends were 5 bases for V and 5 bases for J; bases not matched to a gene: 5.

This chain links TRBV7-2 with TRBJ2-5; 7 bases map to TRBD2. The trim removed 5 bases at V and 10 bases at J, leaving 25 bases unmatched. The CDR3 sequence is 18 residues long. The germline V gene has CDR1 SGHTA and CDR2 FQGNSA. The CDR3 protein is CASSEFPGARGSHQGQYF. The CDR3 nucleotides read TGTGCCAGCAGCGAATTCCCCGGGGCCCGCGGGAGCCATCAGGGCCAGTACTTC.

The chain combines TRBV18 with TRBJ2-4, with TRBD1 matching over 7 bases. Germline loops: CDR1 KGHSH, CDR2 LQKENI. The CDR3 has 17 residues. Trimming cost V 3 bases and J 3 bases; bases outside gene matches: 11. CDR3 amino acids: CASSPNSPGQLKNIQYF. CDR3 DNA: TGTGCCAGCTCACCGAACTCCCCGGGACAGCTCAAAAACATTCAGTACTTC.

The rearrangement uses TRBV7-9 and TRBJ2-7; 12 bases fit TRBD2. CDR3 size: 14 residues. Per the germline V gene, CDR1 is SEHNR and CDR2 is FQNEAQ (reference sequence). Unmatched junction bases numbered 3, after V lost 5 bases and J lost 4 bases. CDR3 sequence (DNA): TGTGCCAGCAGCACGACTAGCGGGGGATACGAGCAGTACTTC. Its translation is CASSTTSGGYEQYF.

The rearrangement uses TRBV6-5 and TRBJ1-6; 9 bases line up with TRBD1. The germline V gene encodes CDR1 MNHEY and CDR2 SVGAGI. With V trimmed by 4 bases and J by 10 bases, 5 bases remained unmatched. There are 14 residues in the CDR3. Written as DNA, the CDR3 is TGTGCCAGCAGTTCCGGGACAGGGAAATCACCCCTCCACTTT. Translation: CASSSGTGKSPLHF.

CDR3: CASSPPTTTNEQFF. CDR3 bases: TGTGCCAGCTCACCACCGACGACAACGAATGAGCAGTTCTTC. This chain links TRBV18 with TRBJ2-1; no definite D call. The length of the CDR3 is 14 residues. V was clipped by 0 bases and J by 7 bases, with 10 bases between them. In germline, CDR1 is KGHSH, CDR2 LQKENI.

This chain connects TRBV7-9 to TRBJ2-7; 7 bases agree with TRBD1. CDR3 length equals 13 residues. CDR1 is SEHNR and CDR2 is FQNEAQ in the germline V gene (reference sequence). J was trimmed by 7 bases and V by 5 bases; bases with no gene match: 8. The CDR3 loop is CASSPDRPGEQYF. The CDR3, as DNA: TGTGCCAGCAGCCCGGACAGGCCGGGGGAGCAGTACTTC.

This clone was observed a handful of times. The V gene is TRBV29-1, the J gene TRBJ1-1; 7 positions agree with TRBD1. Germline CDR1 is SQVTM and CDR2 is ANQGSEA. The CDR3 contains 13 residues. V was clipped by 5 bases and J by 3 bases; unmatched bases: 6. The CDR3 DNA reads TGCAGCGTTACCCAGGGGGGATACACTGAAGCTTTCTTT. Its translation is CSVTQGGYTEAFF.

The J gene is TRBJ1-2, the V gene TRBV20-1; D is uncertain. The CDR3 loop spans 11 amino acids. With 0 bases removed from V and 8 bases from J, the gap between germline ends came to 7 bases. Germline CDR1 DFQATT, CDR2 SNEGSKA (reference sequence). The CDR3 DNA follows: TGCAGTGCTAGAGAGAGTCTAGGCTACACCTTC. The encoded protein is CSARESLGYTF.

The chain recombines TRBV19 with TRBJ2-3; D call uncertain. Germline V gene lookup returns CDR1 LNHDA and CDR2 SQIVND (reference sequence). The length of the CDR3 is 13 residues. V lost 6 bases to trimming and J lost 5 bases, with 12 bases between them. The CDR3 bases are TGTGCCAGTAGCATTAGCCCTGGAGATACGCAGTATTTT. Its protein is CASSISPGDTQYF.

This chain joins TRBV4-2 and TRBJ2-1; tentative D call: TRBD2 (5 bases). With 0 bases removed from V and 5 bases from J, the gap between germline ends came to 11 bases. There are 15 residues in the CDR3. The germline CDR1 and CDR2 sequences are LGHNA and YNFKEQ. The CDR3 loop reads CASSQDGRLNNEQFF. DNA of the CDR3: TGTGCCAGCAGCCAAGATGGGAGACTAAACAATGAGCAGTTCTTC.

The sample holds one count of this clone. The chain is built from TRBV6-5 and TRBJ2-7; 8 bases map to TRBD2. V lost 0 bases, J lost 5 bases, and 6 bases stayed unmatched. CDR3 length: 15 residues. Germline loops: CDR1 MNHEY, CDR2 SVGAGI. CDR3 coding DNA: TGTGCCAGCAGTTACTCGTACGGGAGGGAGGACGAGCAGTACTTC. Its protein product is CASSYSYGREDEQYF.

This rearrangement joins TRBV30 to TRBJ1-5; the D is unclear. Trimming cost V 1 base and J 3 bases, with 7 bases left between them. Germline V gene sequence: CDR1 GTSNPN, CDR2 SVGIG (reference sequence). This CDR3 region has 13 residues. CDR3 region: CAWSGSNNQPQHF. CDR3 nucleotide sequence: TGTGCCTGGAGTGGGAGTAACAATCAGCCCCAGCATTTT.

The V gene is TRBV7-9, the J gene TRBJ2-7; a weak D match, TRBD1 (5 bases). From germline, CDR1 is SEHNR and CDR2 FQNEAQ (reference sequence). V lost 3 bases to trimming and J lost 3 bases, with 12 bases between them. CDR3 size: 14 residues. DNA for the CDR3: TGTGCCAGCAGCTTCGGCAGGGCTGGCTACGAGCAGTACTTC. Protein sequence: CASSFGRAGYEQYF.

V usage is TRBV30 and J usage is TRBJ2-3; 9 nucleotides line up with TRBD2. This CDR3 has 15 residues. V gave up 3 bases and J gave up 2 bases; unmatched junction bases: 6. The V gene's germline CDR1 is GTSNPN and CDR2 SVGIG (reference sequence). CDR3 nucleotide sequence: TGTGCCTGGAGAAGGACTAGCGCCCACACAGATACGCAGTATTTT. Translating it yields CAWRRTSAHTDTQYF. Filled out from reference TRBV30 and TRBJ2-3, the complete variable domain reads SQTIHQWPATLVQPVGSPLSLECTVEGTSNPNLYWYRQAAGRGLQLLFYSVGIGQISSEVPQNLSASRPQDRQFILSSKKLLLSDSGFYLCAWRRTSAHTDTQYFGPGTRLTVL.

The chain joins TRBV12-5 to TRBJ1-1, with a weak D call TRBD1 (5 bases). Trimming removed 0 bases at V and 4 bases at J, with 18 bases between. This CDR3 region has 17 residues. Germline V gene lookup returns CDR1 LGHNT and CDR2 FRNRAP. DNA of the CDR3: TGTGCTAGTGGTTTGGTATTTTGGGGGACGGAGAGCACTGAAGCTTTCTTT. This encodes CASGLVFWGTESTEAFF.

The chain couples TRBV9 to TRBJ1-2, with D hard to call. V was clipped by 0 bases and J by 3 bases, with 6 bases between them. This CDR3 contains 13 residues. The germline gives CDR1 SGDLS, CDR2 YYNGEE. CDR3 DNA sequence: TGTGCCAGCAGCGTAGGGGTGGACTATGGCTACACCTTC. Protein: CASSVGVDYGYTF.